This TCR beta chain was found in a study of T cell changes during pregnancy in multiple sclerosis (dated by TCRdb to the late 2010s). Study-wide context: The study examined how the T cell repertoire changed over the course of pregnancy in women with multiple sclerosis.

Between the V and J ends, shortened by 7 bases and 0 bases respectively, the junction contains 11 bases. The cysteine opens and the phenylalanine closes a CDR3 of 14 amino acids. Only CDR3 DNA is held: 42 bases, read in frame from base 1. The germline V gene sets CDR1 to MNHNS and CDR2 to SASEGT. Libraries were built with the immunoSEQ multiplex PCR assay. The source is immuneACCESS, and TCRdb retained only in-frame sequences with V and J called. Part of the clones is not carried over; for the studies checked, unresolved V genes explain less than half of this, and the remainder is unexplained. Across this sample there are fewer than 140,000 clones, with about 90% seen only once. Clones ranked in the top ten supply roughly 1.5% of the sample. Comments on this clone: Its antigen has not been determined. Per-base quality was not reported, and no clone a single base away is much larger than it.

Specimen: peripheral blood, collected after pregnancy. This sequence uses TRBV6-1 and TRBJ2-3, with a tentative D gene TRBD1 over 5 matching bases. The sequence derives from a female donor with multiple sclerosis, enrolled in a pregnancy study. Read as DNA, the sequence is TGTGCCAGCATACGACAGATTAGCACAGATACGCAGTATTTT. This codes for CASIRQISTDTQYF.